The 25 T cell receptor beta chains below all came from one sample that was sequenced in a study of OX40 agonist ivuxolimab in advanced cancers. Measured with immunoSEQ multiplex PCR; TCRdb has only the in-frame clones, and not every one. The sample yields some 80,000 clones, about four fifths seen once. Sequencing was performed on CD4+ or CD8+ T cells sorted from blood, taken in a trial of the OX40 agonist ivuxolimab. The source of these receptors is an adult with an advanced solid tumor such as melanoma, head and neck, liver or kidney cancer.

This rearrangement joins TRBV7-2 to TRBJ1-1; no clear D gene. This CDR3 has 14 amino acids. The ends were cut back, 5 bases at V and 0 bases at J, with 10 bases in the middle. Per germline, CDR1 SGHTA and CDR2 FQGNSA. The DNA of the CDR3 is TGTGCCAGCAGCCTTGACGGATTGAACACTGAAGCTTTCTTT. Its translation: CASSLDGLNTEAFF.

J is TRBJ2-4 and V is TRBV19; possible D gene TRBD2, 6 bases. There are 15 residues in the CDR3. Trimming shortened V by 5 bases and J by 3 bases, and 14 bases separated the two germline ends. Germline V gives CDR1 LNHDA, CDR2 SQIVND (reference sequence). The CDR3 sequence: CASSSSLAVKNIQYF. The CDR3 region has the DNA TGTGCCAGTAGTTCCTCACTAGCAGTCAAAAACATTCAGTACTTC.

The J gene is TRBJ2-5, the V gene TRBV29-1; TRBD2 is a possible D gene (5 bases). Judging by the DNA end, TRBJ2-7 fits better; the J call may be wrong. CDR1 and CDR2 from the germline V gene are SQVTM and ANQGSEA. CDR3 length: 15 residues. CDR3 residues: CSVEAGGGYLGEQYF. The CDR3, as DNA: TGCAGCGTTGAGGCCGGCGGAGGATATTTGGGCGAGCAGTACTTC.

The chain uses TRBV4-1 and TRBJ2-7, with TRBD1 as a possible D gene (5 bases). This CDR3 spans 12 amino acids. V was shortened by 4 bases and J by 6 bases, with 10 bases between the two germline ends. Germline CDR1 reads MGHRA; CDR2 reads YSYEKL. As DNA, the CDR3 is TGCGCCAGCAGCCTTCAGGGTGGCGAGCAGTACTTC. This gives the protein CASSLQGGEQYF.

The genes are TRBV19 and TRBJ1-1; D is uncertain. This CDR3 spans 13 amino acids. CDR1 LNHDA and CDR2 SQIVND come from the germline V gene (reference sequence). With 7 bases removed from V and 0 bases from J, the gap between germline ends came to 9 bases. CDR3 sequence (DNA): TGTGCCAGTACCCCGGCTTTGAACACTGAAGCTTTCTTT. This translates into CASTPALNTEAFF.

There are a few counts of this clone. The CDR3 here is CAWSVFTGNWAFF. CDR3 nucleotide sequence: TGTGCCTGGAGTGTCTTTACAGGGAATTGGGCTTTCTTT. The V call is TRBV30, the J call TRBJ1-1, with TRBD1 as a possible D gene (6 bases). Germline V CDR1 and CDR2: GTSNPN, SVGIG (reference sequence). The CDR3 is 13 residues long. The V and J ends lost 0 bases and 11 bases respectively, with 16 bases between them.

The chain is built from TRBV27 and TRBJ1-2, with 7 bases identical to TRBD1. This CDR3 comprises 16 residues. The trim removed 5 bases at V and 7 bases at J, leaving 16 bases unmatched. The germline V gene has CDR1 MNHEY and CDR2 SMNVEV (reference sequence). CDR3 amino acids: CASSPIDRDLGGGYTF. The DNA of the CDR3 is TGTGCCAGCAGTCCAATCGACAGGGATTTGGGAGGTGGCTACACCTTC.

The CDR3 spells CASSFGAQGETQYF. CDR3 bases: TGTGCCAGCAGCTTTGGGGCCCAAGGAGAGACCCAGTACTTC. This chain joins TRBV7-2 and TRBJ2-5, with a weak D call TRBD1 (5 bases). CDR3 length: 14 residues. Trimming took off 3 bases at V and 4 bases at J, with 12 bases between the two ends. In germline, CDR1 is SGHTA, CDR2 FQGNSA.

In DNA form, the CDR3 reads TGTGCCAGCAGCTTGCTACAGTATTCCTCCTACGAGCAGTACTTC. It specifies CASSLLQYSSYEQYF. The chain recombines TRBV5-4 with TRBJ2-7; D uncertain. Germline CDR1 is SGHNT and CDR2 is YYREEE (reference sequence). V was cut by 1 base and J by 0 bases, with 11 bases left in between. This CDR3 spans 15 amino acids.

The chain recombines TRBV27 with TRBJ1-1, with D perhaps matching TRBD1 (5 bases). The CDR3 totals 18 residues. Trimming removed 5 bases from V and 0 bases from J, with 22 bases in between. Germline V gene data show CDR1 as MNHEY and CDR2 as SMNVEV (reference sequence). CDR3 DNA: TGTGCCAGCAGTATTGGGACCATGCCGATGGGCATGAACACTGAAGCTTTCTTT. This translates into CASSIGTMPMGMNTEAFF.

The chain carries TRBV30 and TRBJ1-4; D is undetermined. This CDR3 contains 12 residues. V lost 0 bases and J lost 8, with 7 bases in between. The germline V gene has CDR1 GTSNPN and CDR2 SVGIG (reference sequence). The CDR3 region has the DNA TGTGCCTGGAGTGTACGGCCGGAAAAACTGTTTTTT. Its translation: CAWSVRPEKLFF.

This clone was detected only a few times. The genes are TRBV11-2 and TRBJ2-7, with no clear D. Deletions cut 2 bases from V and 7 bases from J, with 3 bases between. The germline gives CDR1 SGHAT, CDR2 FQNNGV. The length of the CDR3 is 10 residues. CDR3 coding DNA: TGTGCCAGCAGCTTAAGAGAGCAGTACTTC. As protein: CASSLREQYF.

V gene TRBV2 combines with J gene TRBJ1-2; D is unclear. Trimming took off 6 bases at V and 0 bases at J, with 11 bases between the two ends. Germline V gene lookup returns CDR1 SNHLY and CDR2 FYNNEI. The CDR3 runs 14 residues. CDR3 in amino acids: CASSFQVANYGYTF. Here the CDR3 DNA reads TGTGCCAGCAGCTTCCAAGTAGCTAACTATGGCTACACCTTC.

The CDR3 is CASSLDARGDQPQHF. In DNA, the CDR3 is TGTGCCAGCAGCTTAGATGCCAGGGGGGATCAGCCCCAGCATTTT. This sequence joins TRBV11-2 and TRBJ1-5; 7 bases map to TRBD1. CDR3 size: 15 residues. Losses at the gene ends were 0 bases for V and 5 bases for J; bases not matched to a gene: 4. Germline V gene lookup returns CDR1 SGHAT and CDR2 FQNNGV.

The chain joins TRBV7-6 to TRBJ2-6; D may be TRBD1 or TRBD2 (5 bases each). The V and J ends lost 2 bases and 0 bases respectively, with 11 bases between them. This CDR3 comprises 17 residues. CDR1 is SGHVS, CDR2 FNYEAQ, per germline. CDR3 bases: TGTGCCAGCAGCTTACGGGGCGCCGGCTCTGGGGCCAACGTCCTGACTTTC. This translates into CASSLRGAGSGANVLTF.

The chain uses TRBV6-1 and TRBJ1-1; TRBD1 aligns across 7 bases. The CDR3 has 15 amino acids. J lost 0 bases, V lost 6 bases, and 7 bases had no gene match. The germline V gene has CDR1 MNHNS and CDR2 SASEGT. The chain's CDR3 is CASSQRQGLNTEAFF. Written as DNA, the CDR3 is TGTGCCAGCAGCCAAAGACAGGGATTGAACACTGAAGCTTTCTTT.

The DNA of the CDR3 is TGTGCCAGCAGCTTAGGAGGGGGCGCGGGGTTTAGCAATCAGCCCCAGCATTTT. This translates into CASSLGGGAGFSNQPQHF. The chain is built from TRBV7-9 and TRBJ1-5; 7 bases agree with TRBD1. The CDR3 consists of 18 residues. Trimming cost V 1 base and J 0 bases; bases outside gene matches: 9. Germline CDR1 reads SEHNR; CDR2 reads FQNEAQ (reference sequence).

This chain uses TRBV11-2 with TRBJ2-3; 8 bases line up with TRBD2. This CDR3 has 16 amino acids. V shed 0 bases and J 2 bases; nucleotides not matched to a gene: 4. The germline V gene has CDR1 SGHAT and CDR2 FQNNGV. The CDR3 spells CASSLDPGGSTDTQYF. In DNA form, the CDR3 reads TGTGCCAGCAGCTTAGATCCGGGAGGGTCCACAGATACGCAGTATTTT. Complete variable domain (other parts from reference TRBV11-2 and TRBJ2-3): EAGVAQSPRYKIIEKRQSVAFWCNPISGHATLYWYQQILGQGPKLLIQFQNNGVVDDSQLPKDRFSAERLKGVDSTLKIQPAKLEDSAVYLCASSLDPGGSTDTQYFGPGTRLTVL.

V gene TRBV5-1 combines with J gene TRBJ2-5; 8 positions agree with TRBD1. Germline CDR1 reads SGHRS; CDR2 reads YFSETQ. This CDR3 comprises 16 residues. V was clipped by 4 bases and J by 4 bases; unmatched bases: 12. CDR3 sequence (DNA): TGCGCCAGCAGCCCCGAGGGGGACAGGTATCCAGAGACCCAGTACTTC. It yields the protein CASSPEGDRYPETQYF.

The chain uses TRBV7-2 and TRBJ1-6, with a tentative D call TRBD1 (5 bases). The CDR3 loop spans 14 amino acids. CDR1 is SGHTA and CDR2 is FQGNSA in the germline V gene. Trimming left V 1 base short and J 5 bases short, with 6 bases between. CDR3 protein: CASSLGGHNSPLHF. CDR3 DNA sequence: TGTGCCAGCAGCTTAGGGGGACATAATTCACCCCTCCACTTT. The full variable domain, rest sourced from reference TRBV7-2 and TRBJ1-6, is GAGVSQSPSNKVTEKGKDVELRCDPISGHTALYWYRQSLGQGLEFLIYFQGNSAPDKSGLPSDRFSAERTGGSVSTLTIQRTQQEDSAVYLCASSLGGHNSPLHFGNGTRLTVT.

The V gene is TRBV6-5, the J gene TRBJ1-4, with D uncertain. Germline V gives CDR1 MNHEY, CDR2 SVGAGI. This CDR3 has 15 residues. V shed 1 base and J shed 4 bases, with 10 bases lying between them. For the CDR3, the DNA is TGTGCCAGCAGTTACTTGTCTCTCTATAATGAAAAACTGTTTTTT. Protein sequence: CASSYLSLYNEKLFF.

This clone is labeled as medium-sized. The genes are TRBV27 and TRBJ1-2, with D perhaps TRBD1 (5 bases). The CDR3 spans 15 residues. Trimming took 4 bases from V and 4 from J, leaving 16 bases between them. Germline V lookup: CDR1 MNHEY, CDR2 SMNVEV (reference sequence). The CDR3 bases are TGTGCCAGCAGTTGGGGCGGGGCCAAGGGCTATGGCTACACCTTC. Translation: CASSWGGAKGYGYTF.

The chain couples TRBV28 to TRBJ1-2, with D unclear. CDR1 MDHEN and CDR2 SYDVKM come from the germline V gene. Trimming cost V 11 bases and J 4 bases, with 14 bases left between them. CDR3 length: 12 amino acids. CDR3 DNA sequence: TGTGCCTCTCGGAACATTGGCTATGGCTACACCTTC. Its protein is CASRNIGYGYTF.

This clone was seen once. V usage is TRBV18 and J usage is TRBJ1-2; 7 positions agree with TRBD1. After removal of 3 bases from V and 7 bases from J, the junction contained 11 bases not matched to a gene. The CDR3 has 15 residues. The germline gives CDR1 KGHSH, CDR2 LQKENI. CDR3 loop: CASSPELDRDSGYTF. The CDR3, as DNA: TGTGCCAGCTCACCCGAATTAGACAGGGACTCTGGCTACACCTTC.

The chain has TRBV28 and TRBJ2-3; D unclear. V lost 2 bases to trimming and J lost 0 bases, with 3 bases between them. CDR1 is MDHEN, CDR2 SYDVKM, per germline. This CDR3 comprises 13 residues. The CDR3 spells CASSLLSTDTQYF. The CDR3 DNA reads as TGTGCCAGCAGTTTACTGAGCACAGATACGCAGTATTTT. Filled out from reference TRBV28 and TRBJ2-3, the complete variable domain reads DVKVTQSSRYLVKRTGEKVFLECVQDMDHENMFWYRQDPGLGLRLIYFSYDVKMKEKGDIPEGYSVSREKKERFSLILESASTNQTSMYLCASSLLSTDTQYFGPGTRLTVL.